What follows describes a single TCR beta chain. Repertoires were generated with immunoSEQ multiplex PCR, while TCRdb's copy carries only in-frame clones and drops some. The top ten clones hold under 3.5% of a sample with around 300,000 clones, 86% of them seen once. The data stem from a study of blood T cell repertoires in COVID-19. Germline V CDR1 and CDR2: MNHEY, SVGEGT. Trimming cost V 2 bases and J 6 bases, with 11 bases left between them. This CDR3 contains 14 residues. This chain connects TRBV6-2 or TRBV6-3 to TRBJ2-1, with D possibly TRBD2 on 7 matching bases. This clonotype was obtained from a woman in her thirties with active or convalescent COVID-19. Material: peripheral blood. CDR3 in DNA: TGTGCCAGCAGTTACGCTGCGGGGGCCAATGAGCAGTTCTTC. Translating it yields CASSYAAGANEQFF.